The rows below give T cell receptor beta chains drawn from one sample of a study of beta chain features in type 1 diabetes. The table came from immunoSEQ multiplex PCR; TCRdb's copy has only in-frame clones and leaves some out. The sample gives roughly 700,000 clones, roughly an eighth of which show up once; about 0.02% is in the top ten. What was sequenced was naive CD4+ T cells from blood. The receptors shown here come from a man younger than 30 with type 1 diabetes. Both conserved end residues are part of each CDR3. The D gene is left open where the match is weak. Not all rows give a size; the values are once, few, many and, for expanded clones, a class.

V: TRBV18
J: TRBJ2-7
size: -
D: -
DNA: TGTGCCAGCTCACCACCGGACAGAGAGCAGTACTTC
CDR3: CASSPPDREQYF

V: TRBV7-2
J: TRBJ2-4
size: few
D: -
DNA: TGTGCCAGCGGCAAGTCAGGGAACATTCAGTACTTC
CDR3: CASGKSGNIQYF

V: TRBV27
J: TRBJ1-1
size: -
D: -
DNA: TGTGCCAGCAGGGGAACGAACACTGAAGCTTTCTTT
CDR3: CASRGTNTEAFF

V: TRBV28
J: TRBJ2-2
size: -
D: -
DNA: TGTGCCAGCAGTTTACAGGGGAAGTCCGGGGAGCTGTTTTTT
CDR3: CASSLQGKSGELFF

V: TRBV2
J: TRBJ1-5
size: -
D: TRBD1
DNA: TGTGCCAGCAGTCTGGGACAGGGCAATCAGCCCCAGCATTTT
CDR3: CASSLGQGNQPQHF

V: TRBV23-1
J: TRBJ1-2
size: -
D: -
DNA: TGCGCCAGCAGTCAATCGGGCAGGGGATCTGGCTACACCTTC
CDR3: CASSQSGRGSGYTF

V: TRBV2
J: TRBJ1-2
size: -
D: -
DNA: TGTGCCAGCAGTGAAGAGTTTGGGGATGGCTACACCTTC
CDR3: CASSEEFGDGYTF

V: TRBV25-1
J: TRBJ1-2
size: few
D: TRBD1
DNA: TGTGCCAGCAGAGACAGGGGAAACTCCTATGGCTACACCTTC
CDR3: CASRDRGNSYGYTF

V: TRBV28
J: TRBJ2-4
size: -
D: -
DNA: TGTGCCAGCAGTCAAACAGGGAGGGTGGGAAACATTCAGTACTTC
CDR3: CASSQTGRVGNIQYF

V: TRBV5-1
J: TRBJ2-1
size: -
D: -
DNA: TGCGCCAGCAGCTTGGGGGAGTTAGACAATGAGCAGTTCTTC
CDR3: CASSLGELDNEQFF

V: TRBV13
J: TRBJ1-1
size: -
D: -
DNA: TGTGCCAGCAGCTCGCGCGGGGACACTGAAGCTTTCTTT
CDR3: CASSSRGDTEAFF

V: TRBV6-1
J: TRBJ2-1
size: few
D: TRBD2
DNA: TGTGCCACCTCACTAGCGGGGGTCTACAATGAGCAGTTCTTC
CDR3: CATSLAGVYNEQFF

V: TRBV21-1
J: TRBJ1-5
size: -
D: -
DNA: TGTGCCAGCAGCAAAGCGGGGGAGCAGGAGCGTCAGCCCCAGCATTTT
CDR3: CASSKAGEQERQPQHF

V: TRBV6-6
J: TRBJ1-2
size: -
D: TRBD1
DNA: TGTGCCAGCAGCCCGACAGGGGGTGGCTACTATGGCTACACCTTC
CDR3: CASSPTGGGYYGYTF

V: TRBV6-6
J: TRBJ1-1
size: -
D: -
DNA: TGTGCCAGCAGGGACGGGGCAAGGGCTTTCTTT
CDR3: CASRDGARAFF

V: TRBV7-2
J: TRBJ2-3
size: -
D: -
DNA: TGTGCCAGCAGCTTATTTCGCGATACGCAGTATTTT
CDR3: CASSLFRDTQYF

V: TRBV19
J: TRBJ1-1
size: -
D: -
DNA: TGTGCCAGTAGTATCTTGCAGAACACTGAAGCTTTCTTT
CDR3: CASSILQNTEAFF

V: TRBV28
J: TRBJ1-1
size: -
D: TRBD1
DNA: TGTGCTACCCAGGTGGGGACAGGGTTCGGGAACACTGAAGCTTTCTTT
CDR3: CATQVGTGFGNTEAFF

V: TRBV30
J: TRBJ2-2
size: -
D: -
DNA: TGTGCCTTCACCGGGACCGGGGAGCTGTTTTTT
CDR3: CAFTGTGELFF

V: TRBV13
J: TRBJ1-6
size: few
D: -
DNA: TGTGCCAGCAGCTTAGAGGGAATTGGTTCACCCCTCCACTTT
CDR3: CASSLEGIGSPLHF

V: TRBV13
J: TRBJ1-1
size: -
D: -
DNA: TGTGCCACGAGCGAGGGGGTTGAAGCTTTCTTT
CDR3: CATSEGVEAFF

V: TRBV4-2
J: TRBJ2-7
size: -
D: TRBD1
DNA: TGTGCCAGCAGCCAAGCGCCAGGGGGCAGTTCCTACGAGCAGTACTTC
CDR3: CASSQAPGGSSYEQYF